This T cell receptor beta chain was captured in a study of cytomegalovirus exposure and HLA in healthy donors. Study results and limitations: Reportedly, HLA-A and HLA-B alleles of most subjects were accurately predicted from TCR beta. The authors later found TCR association rates varying by HLA locus, with DRB1 most and HLA-C fewest. For TCR beta chains, V- and J-gene trimming was later linked to a missense DCLRE1C variant.

On this clone itself: The target antigen is unknown.

Both 60 Vbeta primers and 13 Jbeta primers went into the PCR. Method: immunoSEQ multiplex PCR; TCRdb's copy keeps in-frame clones and lacks some. The repertoire includes 150,000 to 200,000 clones, around four fifths of them detected once, and 4.5% to 5.5% sits in the top ten. Germline CDR1 SNHLY, CDR2 FYNNEI. The CDR3 runs to 16 residues. The ends lost 10 bases at V and 0 bases at J; junction bases unmatched: 10. Participants comprised healthy donors of bone marrow. This clonotype was obtained from a girl aged 10 to 17 in good health and CMV-seropositive. This chain connects TRBV2 to TRBJ2-2; 8 bases match TRBD1. The sequencing sample was made of PBMCs. Here the CDR3 DNA reads TGTGCCACCCAGGGGGCGGTTTACTCGAACACCGGGGAGCTGTTTTTT. It codes for CATQGAVYSNTGELFF.